The 27 T cell receptor beta chains presented below share a single source sample, sequenced in a study of T cell changes during pregnancy in multiple sclerosis. This table comes from immunoSEQ multiplex PCR, and its TCRdb copy is limited to in-frame clones, with some not included. The repertoire holds tens of thousands of clones, with around 91% as singletons. The specimen comprised CD4+ T cells from peripheral blood mononuclear cells, sampled in the second trimester of pregnancy. All receptors come from a female donor with multiple sclerosis, enrolled in a pregnancy study.

The gene calls are TRBV30 and TRBJ1-2, with D possibly being TRBD1 (5 bases). The CDR3 has 17 residues. Trimming cost V 2 bases and J 5 bases, with 24 bases left between them. Germline V gene sequence: CDR1 GTSNPN, CDR2 SVGIG (reference sequence). CDR3: CAWSIRQPSLLSYGYTF. DNA for the CDR3: TGTGCCTGGAGTATACGACAGCCTTCCCTATTGAGTTATGGCTACACCTTC.

The genes are TRBV19 and TRBJ2-1, with 12 bases fitting TRBD1. Germline V CDR1 and CDR2: LNHDA, SQIVND (reference sequence). With 2 bases clipped from V and 12 bases from J, the junction kept 11 bases outside the gene matches. This CDR3 region has 16 residues. The CDR3 here is CASSISSSGTGGRQFF. CDR3 coding DNA: TGTGCCAGTAGTATATCGAGTTCCGGGACAGGGGGCAGGCAGTTCTTC.

The chain is built from TRBV11-3 and TRBJ2-3, with 12 bases that match TRBD2. V lost 5 bases and J lost 3; bases outside the gene matches: 9. The CDR3 sequence is 17 residues long. Per the germline V gene, CDR1 is SGHNT and CDR2 is YENEEA. Here the CDR3 reads CASSRGPGLAGTDTQYF. CDR3 nucleotide sequence: TGTGCCAGCAGCCGAGGACCGGGACTAGCGGGTACAGATACGCAGTATTTT.

The CDR3 DNA sequence: TGTGCCAGCAGCTTAGGGCCCGGGAAGGACTATGGCTACACCTTC. Translation: CASSLGPGKDYGYTF. The chain joins TRBV11-2 to TRBJ1-2; D is unclear. The germline V and J ends were trimmed by 1 base and 3 bases, with 12 bases remaining between them. This CDR3 is built from 15 residues. Per germline, CDR1 SGHAT and CDR2 FQNNGV. The full variable domain, rest sourced from reference TRBV11-2 and TRBJ1-2, is EAGVAQSPRYKIIEKRQSVAFWCNPISGHATLYWYQQILGQGPKLLIQFQNNGVVDDSQLPKDRFSAERLKGVDSTLKIQPAKLEDSAVYLCASSLGPGKDYGYTFGSGTRLTVV.

This chain joins TRBV9 and TRBJ2-2, with a possible D match to TRBD2 (6 bases). This CDR3 spans 15 amino acids. V was trimmed by 4 bases and J by 7 bases, leaving 17 bases between them. The germline gives CDR1 SGDLS, CDR2 YYNGEE. The CDR3 here is CASSPRDPYVGELFF. The CDR3 DNA follows: TGTGCCAGCAGCCCGCGGGACCCCTACGTCGGGGAGCTGTTTTTT.

The genes are TRBV10-3 and TRBJ2-3, with 11 nucleotides matching TRBD2. Germline CDR1 ENHRY, CDR2 SYGVKD. Trimming cost V 8 bases and J 3 bases; bases outside gene matches: 10. This CDR3 spans 16 amino acids. CDR3 sequence reads: CAIGEPSGRMTDTQYF. CDR3 coding DNA: TGTGCCATCGGAGAGCCTAGCGGGAGGATGACAGATACGCAGTATTTT.

The V and J genes are TRBV7-3 and TRBJ1-3; D remains ambiguous. The CDR3 runs to 15 residues. Germline V gives CDR1 SGHTA, CDR2 FQGTGA. Trimming left V 4 bases short and J 0 bases short, with 10 bases between. The CDR3 sequence: CASSSTAGSGNTIYF. The CDR3 region has the DNA TGTGCCAGCAGCTCAACCGCGGGCTCTGGAAACACCATATATTTT.

V usage is TRBV7-6 and J usage is TRBJ1-3, with D maybe TRBD1 (5 bases). Per germline, CDR1 SGHVS and CDR2 FNYEAQ. V was pared by 0 bases and J by 0 bases, with 9 bases between. This CDR3 contains 16 residues. The CDR3 bases are TGTGCCAGCAGCTTAGCCAGGGCCCACTCTGGAAACACCATATATTTT. Residues: CASSLARAHSGNTIYF.

This rearrangement joins TRBV5-5 to TRBJ2-7, with 10 positions matching TRBD2. The length of the CDR3 is 15 residues. Trimming cost V 2 bases and J 4 bases; bases outside gene matches: 6. CDR1 and CDR2 from the germline V gene are SGHKS and YYEKEE (reference sequence). As DNA, the CDR3 is TGTGCCAGCAGCTTTCGGCTAGCGGGAGATTACGAGCAGTACTTC. This sequence encodes CASSFRLAGDYEQYF. Combining the CDR3 with reference TRBV5-5 and TRBJ2-7 gives the whole variable domain DAGVTQSPTHLIKTRGQQVTLRCSPISGHKSVSWYQQVLGQGPQFIFQYYEKEERGRGNFPDRFSARQFPNYSSELNVNALLLGDSALYLCASSFRLAGDYEQYFGPGTRLTVT.

V gene TRBV10-1 combines with J gene TRBJ1-1; the match to TRBD1 covers 8 bases. CDR3 length: 14 residues. With V trimmed by 6 bases and J by 5 bases, 8 bases remained unmatched. Germline V gene data show CDR1 as WNHNN and CDR2 as SYGVQD (reference sequence). The CDR3 here is CASRVGTGKTEAFF. The CDR3 DNA follows: TGCGCCAGCAGAGTCGGGACAGGAAAGACTGAAGCTTTCTTT.

The V call is TRBV19, the J call TRBJ2-7, with 7 bases matching TRBD1. V trimming: 7 bases; J trimming: 2 bases; junction bases outside the gene matches: 11. This CDR3 comprises 15 residues. Germline V lookup: CDR1 LNHDA, CDR2 SQIVND (reference sequence). CDR3 loop: CASNFPGQWAYEQYF. In DNA, the CDR3 is TGTGCCAGTAACTTTCCGGGACAGTGGGCCTACGAGCAGTACTTC.

The rearrangement joins TRBV11-2 to TRBJ2-7; 15 positions agree with TRBD2. The CDR3 has 18 amino acids. Germline CDR1 and CDR2: SGHAT and FQNNGV. Trimming took 4 bases from V and 0 from J; bases not matched to a gene: 7. CDR3 in amino acids: CASSSRTSGRGGSYEQYF. DNA for the CDR3: TGTGCCAGCAGCTCAAGGACTAGCGGGAGGGGAGGCTCCTACGAGCAGTACTTC.

The V and J genes are TRBV28 and TRBJ1-5; 8 nucleotides agree with TRBD1. The V gene end was trimmed by 7 bases and the J gene end by 5 bases; junction bases not matched to a gene: 7. Germline V gives CDR1 MDHEN, CDR2 SYDVKM. CDR3 length: 14 residues. The CDR3: CASKLNRGYQPQHF. As DNA, the CDR3 is TGTGCCAGCAAGCTGAACAGGGGGTATCAGCCCCAGCATTTT.

The chain couples TRBV29-1 to TRBJ1-1; 7 bases map to TRBD1. Germline V lookup: CDR1 SQVTM, CDR2 ANQGSEA. The V gene end was trimmed by 6 bases and the J gene end by 3 bases; junction bases not matched to a gene: 7. The CDR3 is 13 amino acids. The CDR3 loop reads CSVDRVFDTEAFF. As DNA, the CDR3 is TGCAGCGTCGACAGGGTATTTGACACTGAAGCTTTCTTT.

The V call is TRBV7-2, the J call TRBJ2-5; 7 bases are a match to TRBD2. Germline V gene sequence: CDR1 SGHTA, CDR2 FQGNSA. The CDR3 runs 16 residues. V lost 0 bases and J lost 1; bases outside the gene matches: 5. The CDR3 DNA follows: TGTGCCAGCAGCTTAGCAAGCGGCGGGGGCCAAGAGACCCAGTACTTC. Translation: CASSLASGGGQETQYF.

This clone was seen a few times. The chain combines TRBV18 with TRBJ2-7; 10 bases match TRBD1. V dropped 8 bases and J dropped 5; count of bases not matched to a gene: 6. Per the germline V gene, CDR1 is KGHSH and CDR2 is LQKENI. This CDR3 region has 13 residues. As DNA, the CDR3 is TGTGCCAGCACCCCCGGACAGGGGGACGAGCAGTACTTC. Residues: CASTPGQGDEQYF.

This chain joins TRBV28 and TRBJ2-7; 7 bases line up with TRBD1. The ends lost 6 bases at V and 2 bases at J; junction bases unmatched: 7. The CDR3 has 14 amino acids. Germline V gene sequence: CDR1 MDHEN, CDR2 SYDVKM. The CDR3 is CASSNAGTAYEQYF. The CDR3, as DNA: TGTGCCAGCAGCAACGCCGGGACAGCCTACGAGCAGTACTTC.

This clone has just one count. The rearrangement uses TRBV5-8 and TRBJ2-2, with D maybe TRBD1 (5 bases). V gave up 0 bases and J gave up 5 bases, with 11 bases separating them. CDR1 is SGHTS, CDR2 YDEGEE, per germline. The CDR3 spans 15 residues. This CDR3 is CASSLGDRGTGELFF. The CDR3 DNA follows: TGTGCCAGCAGCTTGGGAGACAGAGGAACCGGGGAGCTGTTTTTT.

This chain links TRBV7-9 with TRBJ2-7; 7 bases fit TRBD1. Trimming removed 7 bases from V and 2 bases from J; junction bases left unmatched: 8. This CDR3 has 14 amino acids. The V gene's germline CDR1 is SEHNR and CDR2 FQNEAQ (reference sequence). The CDR3 DNA is TGTGCCAGCACCTTCGACAGGGTCCCCTACGAGCAGTACTTC. This encodes CASTFDRVPYEQYF.

On this clone: At one boundary the junction diverges from the germline segment, which might be a read error. This chain uses TRBV19 with TRBJ1-1; D not resolved. CDR1 LNHDA and CDR2 SQIVND come from the germline V gene (reference sequence). This CDR3 is built from 14 residues. The CDR3 coding sequence is TGTGCCAGTAGGATAGATCAGGTGAACACTGAAGCTTTCTTT. Translation gives CASRIDQVNTEAFF. Full variable domain (rest looked up from reference TRBV19 and TRBJ1-1): DGGITQSPKYLFRKEGQNVTLSCEQNLNHDAMYWYRQDPGQGLRLIYYSQIVNDFQKGDIAEGYSVSREKKESFPLTVTSAQKNPTAFYLCASRIDQVNTEAFFGQGTRLTVV.

The rearrangement links TRBV29-1 to TRBJ1-1; D is unresolved. The CDR3 loop spans 13 amino acids. Looked up from germline, CDR1 is SQVTM and CDR2 is ANQGSEA. The V end lost 7 bases, the J end lost 1 base, and 13 bases lay between the germline ends. Here the CDR3 reads CSAWAGTNTEAFF. The CDR3 DNA sequence: TGCAGCGCATGGGCCGGTACGAACACTGAAGCTTTCTTT.

This clone was picked up one time. V is TRBV9 and J is TRBJ2-3; TRBD2 might be the D (6 bases). This CDR3 has 15 residues. Germline V gene sequence: CDR1 SGDLS, CDR2 YYNGEE. V was trimmed by 1 base and J by 4 bases, leaving 13 bases between them. The CDR3 region is CASSVSLAGSDTQYF. Written as DNA, the CDR3 is TGTGCCAGCAGCGTAAGTCTTGCGGGATCAGATACGCAGTATTTT.

This clone was seen once. The chain combines TRBV2 with TRBJ2-1; tentative D call: TRBD2 (6 bases). The CDR3 is 12 residues long. CDR1 is SNHLY and CDR2 is FYNNEI in the germline V gene. V lost 5 bases, J lost 6 bases, and 8 bases lay in between. CDR3 region: CASSPTSNEQFF. As DNA, the CDR3 is TGTGCCAGCAGTCCGACTAGCAATGAGCAGTTCTTC.

The chain recombines TRBV28 with TRBJ2-7; 11 nucleotides agree with TRBD2. In germline, CDR1 is MDHEN, CDR2 SYDVKM. This CDR3 comprises 16 residues. Losses at the gene ends were 3 bases for V and 3 bases for J; bases not matched to a gene: 7. The CDR3 sequence: CASSFLLAGDFYEQYF. CDR3 nucleotides: TGTGCCAGCAGTTTTTTACTAGCGGGAGATTTCTACGAGCAGTACTTC. The variable domain in full, completed from reference TRBV28 and TRBJ2-7, reads DVKVTQSSRYLVKRTGEKVFLECVQDMDHENMFWYRQDPGLGLRLIYFSYDVKMKEKGDIPEGYSVSREKKERFSLILESASTNQTSMYLCASSFLLAGDFYEQYFGPGTRLTVT.

This clone was seen just once. The chain joins TRBV7-9 to TRBJ1-4; D ambiguous. The CDR3 covers 15 residues. Germline-derived CDR1 and CDR2 are SEHNR and FQNEAQ (reference sequence). Between the trimmed V and J ends, which lost 2 bases and 7 bases, there was a span of 14 bases. Here the CDR3 DNA reads TGTGCCAGCAGCTTATTATACGGGGAGGTTGAAAAACTGTTTTTT. It encodes CASSLLYGEVEKLFF.

The chain links TRBV5-1 to TRBJ1-1; 8 bases line up with TRBD1. Trimming at V came to 1 base and at J to 10 bases, leaving 3 bases not matched to a gene. This CDR3 spans 12 amino acids. Germline V gene lookup returns CDR1 SGHRS and CDR2 YFSETQ. This CDR3 reads CASSLNDRGAFF. The CDR3 bases are TGCGCCAGCAGCTTGAACGACAGGGGAGCTTTCTTT. The full variable domain, its missing parts supplied by reference TRBV5-1 and TRBJ1-1, is KAGVTQTPRYLIKTRGQQVTLSCSPISGHRSVSWYQQTPGQGLQFLFEYFSETQRNKGNFPGRFSGRQFSNSRSEMNVSTLELGDSALYLCASSLNDRGAFFGQGTRLTVV.

The chain recombines TRBV7-6 with TRBJ1-4, with D possibly matching TRBD1 (5 bases). This CDR3 contains 15 residues. V was trimmed by 3 bases and J by 0 bases, leaving 8 bases between them. Germline CDR1 SGHVS, CDR2 FNYEAQ. As DNA, the CDR3 is TGTGCCAGCAGCTTGGCGGGGGCAACTAATGAAAAACTGTTTTTT. Encoded protein: CASSLAGATNEKLFF.